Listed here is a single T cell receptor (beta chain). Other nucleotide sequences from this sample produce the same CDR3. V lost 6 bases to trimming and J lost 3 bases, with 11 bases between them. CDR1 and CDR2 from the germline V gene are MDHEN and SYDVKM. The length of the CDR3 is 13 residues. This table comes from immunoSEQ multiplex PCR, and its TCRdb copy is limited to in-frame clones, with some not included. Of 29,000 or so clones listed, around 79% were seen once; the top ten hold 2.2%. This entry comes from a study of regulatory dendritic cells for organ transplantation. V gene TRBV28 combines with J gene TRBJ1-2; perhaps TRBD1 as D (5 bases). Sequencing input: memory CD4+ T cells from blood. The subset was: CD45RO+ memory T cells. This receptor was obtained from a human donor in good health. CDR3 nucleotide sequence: TGTGCCAGCAGGCAAACAGGATACTATGGCTACACCTTC. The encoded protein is CASRQTGYYGYTF.